One and the same sample provided the 32 T cell receptor beta chains below, sequenced in a study of T cell responses to AZD1222 COVID-19 vaccine. Clones were sequenced by immunoSEQ multiplex PCR, and TCRdb holds only the in-frame ones, with some missing. The sample yields 87,000 or so clones, about 89% seen once. Source: peripheral blood, taken on day 0 of AZD1222 vaccination. These receptors were collected from an adult in good health.

This clone showed up just once. The chain carries TRBV3-1 (or the pseudogene TRBV3-2) and TRBJ1-5, with no clear D. The germline V gene encodes CDR1 LGHDT and CDR2 YNNKEL (reference sequence). Trimming removed 0 bases from V and 7 bases from J, with 7 bases in between. There are 13 residues in the CDR3. CDR3 bases: TGTGCCAGCAGCCAAGATCGGGAGCAGCCCCAGCATTTT. It encodes CASSQDREQPQHF.

The V gene is TRBV7-2, the J gene TRBJ2-5; D is possibly TRBD1 (6 bases). Germline V gene lookup returns CDR1 SGHTA and CDR2 FQGNSA. Trimming left V 2 bases short and J 5 bases short, with 18 bases between. The CDR3 totals 16 residues. CDR3 in DNA: TGTGCCAGCAGCTTATATCCAGGGGTCTCTTGGGAGACCCAGTACTTC. This translates into CASSLYPGVSWETQYF.

V usage is TRBV9 and J usage is TRBJ1-1; tentatively, D is TRBD1 (5 bases). CDR1 is SGDLS and CDR2 is YYNGEE in the germline V gene. This CDR3 region has 13 residues. The V end was cut by 1 base, the J end by 1 base, with 5 bases between. CDR3 sequence: CASSVQGNTEAFF. The CDR3 DNA reads TGTGCCAGCAGCGTACAGGGGAACACTGAAGCTTTCTTT.

The rearrangement joins TRBV18 to TRBJ1-3; weak D call: TRBD1 (5 bases). Deletions cut 8 bases from V and 7 bases from J, with 24 bases between. The CDR3 has 16 residues. Per the germline V gene, CDR1 is KGHSH and CDR2 is LQKENI. The chain's CDR3 is CASRLEGRHSRNTIYF. Here the CDR3 DNA reads TGTGCCAGCCGATTAGAGGGACGGCACTCGAGGAACACCATATATTTT.

This clone was recorded once. This chain uses TRBV4-1 with TRBJ1-6, with D perhaps TRBD1 (5 bases). Germline CDR1 and CDR2: MGHRA and YSYEKL. The CDR3 sequence is 17 residues long. V lost 0 bases and J lost 7, with 16 bases in between. CDR3 DNA sequence: TGCGCCAGCAGCCAAGATTTTGGGGGGATCGGCAATTCACCCCTCCACTTT. This gives the protein CASSQDFGGIGNSPLHF.

The genes are TRBV5-1 and TRBJ2-5; 11 nucleotides agree with TRBD2. CDR1 is SGHRS, CDR2 YFSETQ, per germline. CDR3 length: 15 residues. J was trimmed by 2 bases and V by 0 bases; bases with no gene match: 0. The CDR3 spells CASSLVAGGQETQYF. The CDR3, as DNA: TGCGCCAGCAGCTTGGTAGCGGGGGGGCAAGAGACCCAGTACTTC.

This chain links TRBV28 with TRBJ1-4; D not certain. This CDR3 spans 13 amino acids. The germline V gene encodes CDR1 MDHEN and CDR2 SYDVKM. V lost 3 bases and J lost 7, with 9 bases in between. The CDR3 spells CASSFWTSEKLFF. Here the CDR3 DNA reads TGTGCCAGCAGTTTTTGGACCTCTGAAAAACTGTTTTTT.

The CDR3 DNA sequence: TGTGCCAGCAGCTTAACGGGGTCCGACACTGAAGCTTTCTTT. Residues: CASSLTGSDTEAFF. The gene calls are TRBV7-3 and TRBJ1-1; D is uncertain. CDR3 length: 14 amino acids. The germline CDR1 and CDR2 sequences are SGHTA and FQGTGA. V lost 0 bases and J lost 3, with 8 bases in between.

A word on this clone: This sample also contains other DNA sequences that code for the same CDR3. This chain joins TRBV5-6 and TRBJ1-6; D gene uncertain. The CDR3 covers 12 residues. V was cut by 0 bases and J by 7 bases, with 2 bases left in between. CDR1 SGHDT and CDR2 YYEEEE come from the germline V gene. CDR3 nucleotide sequence: TGTGCCAGCAGCTTGGCCAATTCACCCCTCCACTTT. Protein: CASSLANSPLHF. The full variable domain, its missing parts supplied by reference TRBV5-6 and TRBJ1-6, is DAGVTQSPTHLIKTRGQQVTLRCSPKSGHDTVSWYQQALGQGPQFIFQYYEEEERQRGNFPDRFSGHQFPNYSSELNVNALLLGDSALYLCASSLANSPLHFGNGTRLTVT.

The V and J genes are TRBV27 and TRBJ1-1, with 9 bases identical to TRBD1. V was pared by 5 bases and J by 5 bases, with 12 bases of the junction left unmatched. Germline V gives CDR1 MNHEY, CDR2 SMNVEV (reference sequence). The CDR3 runs to 16 residues. Here the CDR3 reads CASSVKPGQGVTEAFF. Written as DNA, the CDR3 is TGTGCCAGCAGTGTAAAACCGGGACAGGGAGTAACTGAAGCTTTCTTT.

This rearrangement joins TRBV29-1 to TRBJ1-1; maybe TRBD1 (6 bases). The ends were cut back, 5 bases at V and 3 bases at J, with 22 bases in the middle. The CDR3 has 16 amino acids. CDR1 is SQVTM, CDR2 ANQGSEA, per germline. CDR3 nucleotide sequence: TGCAGCGTTAATGACAGGCGGATGACGTGGGACACTGAAGCTTTCTTT. Its protein is CSVNDRRMTWDTEAFF.

CDR3 nucleotide sequence: TGTGCCAGCTCCCCCACTAGCACAGATACGCAGTATTTT. It yields the protein CASSPTSTDTQYF. The V gene is TRBV18, the J gene TRBJ2-3, with D unclear. Germline CDR1 reads KGHSH; CDR2 reads LQKENI. The CDR3 contains 13 residues. V was pared by 6 bases and J by 0 bases, with 7 bases between. Full variable domain (remainder filled in from reference TRBV18 and TRBJ2-3): NAGVMQNPRHLVRRRGQEARLRCSPMKGHSHVYWYRQLPEEGLKFMVYLQKENIIDESGMPKERFSAEFPKEGPSILRIQQVVRGDSAAYFCASSPTSTDTQYFGPGTRLTVL.

This chain uses TRBV4-1 with TRBJ1-2; TRBD1 aligns across 7 bases. After removal of 3 bases from V and 2 bases from J, the junction contained 6 bases not matched to a gene. Germline lookup yields CDR1 MGHRA and CDR2 YSYEKL. This CDR3 comprises 15 residues. The DNA of the CDR3 is TGCGCCAGCAGCCAGCACAGGGGAGGGAACTATGGCTACACCTTC. This sequence encodes CASSQHRGGNYGYTF.

Regarding this clone: One junction end disagrees with the germline gene, perhaps due to a read error. The chain carries TRBV11-2 and TRBJ1-2; TRBD1 might be the D (5 bases). The germline CDR1 and CDR2 sequences are SGHAT and FQNNGV. The CDR3 covers 11 residues. The CDR3 loop reads CASSLGLQAYF. In nucleotides, the CDR3 is TGTGCCAGCAGCTTAGGTCTACAGGCTTACTTC.

The chain joins TRBV7-9 to TRBJ2-7, with D perhaps matching TRBD1 (6 bases). CDR3 length equals 17 residues. V was pared by 1 base and J by 1 base, with 17 bases between. CDR1 and CDR2 (germline): SEHNR, FQNEAQ (reference sequence). The CDR3 region has the DNA TGTGCCAGCAGCTTAGAACTTGGCGGCAGGGGATCCTACGAGCAGTACTTC. It is translated as CASSLELGGRGSYEQYF.

This chain connects TRBV6-2 or TRBV6-3 to TRBJ1-1, with D unclear. There are 13 residues in the CDR3. Looked up from germline, CDR1 is MNHEY and CDR2 is SVGEGT. Deletions cut 2 bases from V and 0 bases from J, with 4 bases between. This CDR3 is CASSYLMNTEAFF. Here the CDR3 DNA reads TGTGCCAGCAGTTACCTGATGAACACTGAAGCTTTCTTT.

This chain connects TRBV12-5 to TRBJ1-1; the D gene is possibly TRBD1 (6 bases). V was cut by 0 bases and J by 6 bases, with 17 bases left in between. The CDR3 has 16 amino acids. Germline V gives CDR1 LGHNT, CDR2 FRNRAP. The CDR3 region has the DNA TGTGCTAGTGGTTTGGTACAGGGATCAGGGGACGCTGAAGCTTTCTTT. Translation: CASGLVQGSGDAEAFF.

This chain connects TRBV11-2 to TRBJ2-7, with TRBD1 identical over 7 bases. Germline V gene sequence: CDR1 SGHAT, CDR2 FQNNGV. The CDR3 has 17 residues. With V trimmed by 1 base and J by 0 bases, 9 bases remained unmatched. The CDR3 here is CASSLGYGQASSYEQYF. Here the CDR3 DNA reads TGTGCCAGCAGCTTAGGCTACGGACAGGCGAGCTCCTACGAGCAGTACTTC.

This clone showed up just a few times. The chain carries TRBV7-3 and TRBJ2-7; the D is unclear. The germline V and J ends were trimmed by 0 bases and 5 bases, with 8 bases remaining between them. Germline lookup yields CDR1 SGHTA and CDR2 FQGTGA. The CDR3 spans 13 residues. The CDR3: CASSLTTVNEQYF. CDR3 nucleotides: TGTGCCAGCAGCTTAACGACTGTAAACGAGCAGTACTTC.

This rearrangement joins TRBV7-2 to TRBJ1-1; D is possibly TRBD1 (5 bases). The germline gives CDR1 SGHTA, CDR2 FQGNSA. V lost 2 bases and J lost 1, with 14 bases in between. CDR3 size: 16 residues. The chain's CDR3 is CASSLSIRQSNTEAFF. CDR3 coding DNA: TGTGCCAGCAGCTTATCCATTCGACAGTCGAACACTGAAGCTTTCTTT.

The J gene is TRBJ1-2, the V gene TRBV19; a possible D gene is TRBD1 (6 bases). There are 14 residues in the CDR3. The germline V and J ends were trimmed by 5 bases and 7 bases, with 17 bases remaining between them. CDR1 is LNHDA and CDR2 is SQIVND in the germline V gene (reference sequence). The DNA for the CDR3 is TGTGCCAGTAGTCTCCAAACAGGGTACTCTGGCTACACCTTC. Translation gives CASSLQTGYSGYTF.

The chain uses TRBV27 and TRBJ1-5; a possible D gene is TRBD1 (5 bases). The length of the CDR3 is 12 residues. The V gene's germline CDR1 is MNHEY and CDR2 SMNVEV (reference sequence). Trimming shortened V by 8 bases and J by 4 bases, and 9 bases separated the two germline ends. As DNA, the CDR3 is TGTGCCAGCCGGGGCGGAAATCAGCCCCAGCATTTT. This gives the protein CASRGGNQPQHF.

The chain has TRBV28 and TRBJ2-6; D ambiguous. The CDR3 has 15 amino acids. Deletions cut 3 bases from V and 0 bases from J, with 6 bases between. CDR1 is MDHEN and CDR2 is SYDVKM in the germline V gene. The CDR3 region has the DNA TGTGCCAGCAGTTTCGCAGGCTCTGGGGCCAACGTCCTGACTTTC. Encoded protein: CASSFAGSGANVLTF.

Worth noting for this clone: A read error may account for a junction end that differs from germline. The chain couples TRBV30 to TRBJ1-6; the D is unclear. The CDR3 contains 14 residues. The germline CDR1 and CDR2 sequences are GTSNPN and SVGIG (reference sequence). The CDR3 is CAWSVPPVKTPQEF. CDR3 bases: TGTGCCTGGAGTGTTCCGCCGGTGAAAACTCCTCAGGAATTT.

CDR3 protein: CASALGEKDTQYF. The CDR3 DNA reads as TGTGCCAGCGCATTGGGGGAAAAAGATACGCAGTATTTT. This rearrangement joins TRBV7-2 to TRBJ2-3; TRBD1 or TRBD2 may be the D gene (5 bases each). From germline, CDR1 is SGHTA and CDR2 FQGNSA. V lost 8 bases to trimming and J lost 5 bases, with 14 bases between them. The CDR3 sequence is 13 residues long.

The rearrangement joins TRBV5-1 to TRBJ1-3, with D perhaps matching TRBD1 (6 bases). CDR1 SGHRS and CDR2 YFSETQ come from the germline V gene. V lost 3 bases to trimming and J lost 2 bases, with 9 bases between them. The CDR3 is 14 residues long. Written as DNA, the CDR3 is TGCGCCAGCAGCTCCTGGGGGCCTGGAAACACCATATATTTT. It translates to CASSSWGPGNTIYF.

The chain uses TRBV2 and TRBJ2-1; 10 positions match TRBD2. V shed 6 bases and J 9 bases; nucleotides not matched to a gene: 5. The CDR3 loop spans 13 amino acids. Per germline, CDR1 SNHLY and CDR2 FYNNEI. DNA for the CDR3: TGTGCCAGCAGCCCGGGACTAGCGTTTGAGCAGTTCTTC. It translates to CASSPGLAFEQFF. The variable domain in full, completed from reference TRBV2 and TRBJ2-1, reads EPEVTQTPSHQVTQMGQEVILRCVPISNHLYFYWYRQILGQKVEFLVSFYNNEISEKSEIFDDQFSVERPDGSNFTLKIRSTKLEDSAMYFCASSPGLAFEQFFGPGTRLTVL.

V and J are TRBV7-6 and TRBJ2-1; 8 bases match TRBD1. Germline CDR1 is SGHVS and CDR2 is FNYEAQ. This CDR3 spans 15 amino acids. The V segment lost 4 bases and the J segment 2 bases; nucleotides outside the gene matches: 4. This CDR3 is CASSSDREPYNEQFF. CDR3 sequence (DNA): TGTGCCAGCAGCTCGGACAGGGAGCCCTACAATGAGCAGTTCTTC. Full variable domain (missing parts from reference TRBV7-6 and TRBJ2-1): GAGVSQSPRYKVTKRGQDVALRCDPISGHVSLYWYRQALGQGPEFLTYFNYEAQQDKSGLPNDRFSAERPEGSISTLTIQRTEQRDSAMYRCASSSDREPYNEQFFGPGTRLTVL.

This chain links TRBV7-9 with TRBJ1-1; no definite D call. Trimming took off 4 bases at V and 0 bases at J, with 9 bases between the two ends. Germline values: CDR1 SEHNR, CDR2 FQNEAQ (reference sequence). CDR3 length: 14 amino acids. The CDR3 nucleotides are TGTGCCAGCAGCTCGGTCCACATGAACACTGAAGCTTTCTTT. Its translation: CASSSVHMNTEAFF.

The chain links TRBV7-9 to TRBJ2-1, with D tentatively TRBD1 (6 bases). The germline CDR1 and CDR2 sequences are SEHNR and FQNEAQ (reference sequence). This CDR3 has 16 residues. V lost 4 bases, J lost 0 bases, and 13 bases lay in between. The CDR3 is CASSSRDTSSYNEQFF. Written as DNA, the CDR3 is TGTGCCAGCAGCTCCCGGGACACGAGCTCCTACAATGAGCAGTTCTTC.

The chain recombines TRBV15 with TRBJ2-3; 9 bases map to TRBD2. The V segment lost 5 bases and the J segment 1 base; nucleotides outside the gene matches: 4. CDR3 length: 15 residues. Per germline, CDR1 LNHNV and CDR2 YYDKDF (reference sequence). The CDR3 is CATSAKRGGTDTQYF. CDR3 sequence (DNA): TGTGCCACCAGCGCAAAGCGGGGGGGCACAGATACGCAGTATTTT.

V and J are TRBV29-1 and TRBJ2-2, with a weak D call TRBD1 (6 bases). V lost 6 bases to trimming and J lost 2 bases, with 13 bases between them. The CDR3 has 14 amino acids. The germline CDR1 and CDR2 sequences are SQVTM and ANQGSEA. The CDR3 nucleotides are TGCAGCGTGCCCGGGACAAGTAACACCGGGGAGCTGTTTTTT. Protein sequence: CSVPGTSNTGELFF.